A single sample is the source of the 13 T cell receptor beta chains below, sequenced in a study of CD8 T cells in Susac syndrome. The RNA input was roughly 0.45 to 1 ug, and it was reverse transcribed with random hexamers. TCRdb processed the immunoSEQ multiplex PCR reads anew with MiXCR; each CDR3 protein has one entry. This table has around 100,000 distinct CDR3 sequences, about 95% appearing once. The sequenced material came from CD8+ T cells from PBMCs. The source is a human donor with Susac syndrome.

The V gene is TRBV20-1, the J gene TRBJ2-3; no firm D call. Germline CDR1 reads DFQATT; CDR2 reads SNEGSKA (reference sequence). The CDR3 is 11 amino acids. With 7 bases removed from V and 3 bases from J, the gap between germline ends came to 8 bases. This CDR3 is CSGPGTDTQYF. The CDR3 coding sequence is TGCAGTGGCCCCGGGACAGATACGCAGTATTTT.

V usage is TRBV6-1 and J usage is TRBJ2-3; D might be TRBD2 (6 bases). Trimming cost V 6 bases and J 6 bases, with 16 bases left between them. The germline CDR1 and CDR2 sequences are MNHNS and SASEGT. This CDR3 comprises 14 residues. DNA of the CDR3: TGTGCCAGCAGACGTCCCTTAAGCGGGGATACGCAGTATTTT. Protein sequence: CASRRPLSGDTQYF.

The CDR3 sequence is CASSQGLAGSYEQYF. In DNA form, the CDR3 reads TGTGCCAGCAGCCAAGGGCTAGCGGGGTCTTACGAGCAGTACTTC. The gene calls are TRBV3-1 and TRBJ2-7, with TRBD2 matching 9 bases. The J segment lost 4 bases and the V segment lost 1 base, leaving 5 bases of the junction unmatched. This CDR3 is built from 15 residues. The germline gives CDR1 LGHDT, CDR2 YNNKEL (reference sequence).

The CDR3 protein is CASRRGGPYGYTF. The DNA for the CDR3 is TGTGCCAGCAGGAGGGGGGGGCCCTATGGCTACACCTTC. The chain couples TRBV6-5 to TRBJ1-2; tentatively, D is TRBD1 (6 bases). Trimming took 6 bases from V and 4 from J, leaving 12 bases between them. CDR1 MNHEY and CDR2 SVGAGI come from the germline V gene. The CDR3 has 13 amino acids.

The gene calls are TRBV15 and TRBJ1-1, with D hard to call. Per germline, CDR1 LNHNV and CDR2 YYDKDF (reference sequence). V was pared by 5 bases and J by 5 bases, with 9 bases between. This CDR3 comprises 12 residues. CDR3 loop: CATSAGRTEAFF. The DNA of the CDR3 is TGTGCCACCAGCGCGGGTCGGACTGAAGCTTTCTTT.

The chain combines TRBV11-1 with TRBJ2-1; D gene ambiguous. This CDR3 is 12 amino acids long. V was pared by 2 bases and J by 7 bases, with 6 bases between. Germline CDR1 and CDR2: SGHAT and FQDESV (reference sequence). CDR3 in amino acids: CASSLSLNEQFF. The CDR3 DNA sequence: TGTGCCAGCAGCTTATCCCTGAATGAGCAGTTCTTC. The entire variable domain, with the rest obtained from reference TRBV11-1 and TRBJ2-1, is as follows: EAEVAQSPRYKITEKSQAVAFWCDPISGHATLYWYRQILGQGPELLVQFQDESVVDDSQLPKDRFSAERLKGVDSTLKIQPAELGDSAMYLCASSLSLNEQFFGPGTRLTVL.

The rearrangement links TRBV11-1 to TRBJ2-7; TRBD1 is a possible D gene (7 bases). V was clipped by 5 bases and J by 0 bases, with 11 bases between them. In germline, CDR1 is SGHAT, CDR2 FQDESV (reference sequence). The CDR3 is 14 residues long. The CDR3 region is CASSGGGASYEQYF. For the CDR3, the DNA is TGTGCCAGCAGCGGAGGGGGCGCCTCCTACGAGCAGTACTTC.

The chain has TRBV6-5 and TRBJ2-5, with TRBD2 matching over 8 bases. The V gene end was trimmed by 2 bases and the J gene end by 5 bases; junction bases not matched to a gene: 7. The V gene's germline CDR1 is MNHEY and CDR2 SVGAGI. The CDR3 is 15 residues long. CDR3: CASSYGTSTWETQYF. As DNA, the CDR3 is TGTGCCAGCAGTTACGGGACTAGTACTTGGGAGACCCAGTACTTC.

CDR3 region: CASSHRDRGRNEQFF. In nucleotides, the CDR3 is TGTGCCAGCAGCCACCGGGACAGGGGTCGGAATGAGCAGTTCTTC. The V call is TRBV11-2, the J call TRBJ2-1, with 10 bases matching TRBD1. The CDR3 length is 15 residues. With V trimmed by 5 bases and J by 7 bases, 8 bases remained unmatched. Germline V gene data show CDR1 as SGHAT and CDR2 as FQNNGV.

This clonotype has only one observation. The chain joins TRBV7-9 to TRBJ2-5, with D possibly called TRBD1 or TRBD2 (5 bases each). The CDR3 sequence is 15 residues long. CDR1 is SEHNR and CDR2 is FQNEAQ in the germline V gene (reference sequence). The V end was cut by 4 bases, the J end by 4 bases, with 16 bases between. The CDR3 DNA reads as TGTGCCAGCAGCTCCCCCGGGACGGCTAGAGAGACCCAGTACTTC. Translation: CASSSPGTARETQYF.

V and J are TRBV9 and TRBJ2-2, with a weak D call TRBD2 (6 bases). Trimming pared 0 bases from V and 4 bases from J, leaving 10 bases between. CDR3 length: 15 residues. Germline CDR1 reads SGDLS; CDR2 reads YYNGEE. As DNA, the CDR3 is TGTGCCAGCAGCGTAGCAAGGGGAGGCACCGGGGAGCTGTTTTTT. Its translation: CASSVARGGTGELFF.

The J gene is TRBJ1-1, the V gene TRBV7-9; D uncertain. The CDR3 extends over 16 amino acids. Germline CDR1 SEHNR, CDR2 FQNEAQ (reference sequence). V was trimmed by 7 bases and J by 1 base, leaving 19 bases between them. The CDR3: CASIPPWSVGNTEAFF. The CDR3 DNA reads TGTGCCAGCATCCCCCCTTGGTCGGTTGGGAACACTGAAGCTTTCTTT.

V usage is TRBV12-5 and J usage is TRBJ2-2; D is uncertain. The CDR3 totals 13 residues. The germline CDR1 and CDR2 sequences are LGHNT and FRNRAP. V dropped 2 bases and J dropped 5 bases, with 6 bases sitting between them. The chain's CDR3 is CASGLMGTGELFF. CDR3 coding DNA: TGTGCTAGTGGTTTGATGGGGACCGGGGAGCTGTTTTTT. The full variable domain, in which reference TRBV12-5 and TRBJ2-2 provide the parts outside the CDR3, is DARVTQTPRHKVTEMGQEVTMRCQPILGHNTVFWYRQTMMQGLELLAYFRNRAPLDDSGMPKDRFSAEMPDATLATLKIQPSEPRDSAVYFCASGLMGTGELFFGEGSRLTVL.